This TCR beta chain was sequenced during a study of shared clonotypes between healthy human individuals. The V and J ends lost 3 bases and 3 bases, in that order; junction bases with no gene match: 1. CDR1 and CDR2 from the germline V gene are MDHEN and SYDVKM. The CDR3 consists of 14 residues. Only in-frame clones appear in the TCRdb table, and some are missing; sequencing was by immunoSEQ multiplex PCR. The profile shows approximately 350,000 clones, 90% to 97% of them singletons. Sequencing was carried out using memory CD8+ T cells sorted from blood. Subset here: CD45RO+ cells pooled with CCR7-negative TemRA cells. This clonotype originated in a man aged 25 to 40 in good health. The chain links TRBV28 to TRBJ2-4, with 8 bases fitting TRBD2. CDR3 amino acids: CASSFREGKNIQYF. The CDR3 bases are TGTGCCAGCAGTTTCCGGGAGGGCAAAAACATTCAGTACTTC.